The 9 T cell receptor beta chains reported below all come from one sample, sequenced in a study of blood T cell repertoires in COVID-19 (dated by TCRdb to about 2020). Receptor amplification or capture employed the immunoSEQ multiplex PCR assay. The immuneACCESS repertoire file appears here via TCRdb, limited to in-frame rearrangements. These files lack a portion of the clones; in checked studies, under half of the deficit traces to unresolved V genes, and the cause of the others is not known. Recorded for this sample are tens of thousands of clones; 80% to 95% of them occurred a single time. About 5% of the sample is in the top ten clones. The sample was peripheral blood. The receptors were gathered from an older woman with active COVID-19.

The table lists this clone with a count of one. This chain joins TRBV28 and TRBJ1-5; a weak D match, TRBD1 (6 bases). The V end was cut by 6 bases, the J end by 0 bases, with 21 bases between. Germline V CDR1 and CDR2: MDHEN, SYDVKM. This CDR3 spans 18 amino acids. This CDR3 is CASSPPPPRTDSNQPQHF. DNA for the CDR3: TGTGCCAGCAGCCCCCCCCCACCGAGGACAGATAGCAATCAGCCCCAGCATTTT.

The rearrangement joins TRBV19 to TRBJ2-3; 13 nucleotides agree with TRBD2. From germline, CDR1 is LNHDA and CDR2 SQIVND (reference sequence). After removal of 4 bases from V and 2 bases from J, the junction contained 3 bases not matched to a gene. The CDR3 consists of 16 residues. The CDR3 region is CASSRLAGGLTDTQYF. In nucleotides, the CDR3 is TGTGCCAGTAGTAGACTAGCGGGAGGACTCACAGATACGCAGTATTTT.

The chain links TRBV4-1 to TRBJ2-7; D gene unclear. The CDR3 is made up of 16 amino acids. Trimming pared 1 base from V and 2 bases from J, leaving 15 bases between. Germline V gene lookup returns CDR1 MGHRA and CDR2 YSYEKL. The CDR3 nucleotides are TGCGCCAGCAGCCAAGTTGAGGCTAGTCCCGCCTACGAGCAGTACTTC. Translation gives CASSQVEASPAYEQYF.

This chain links TRBV7-9 with TRBJ1-1; TRBD1 might be the D (5 bases). The CDR3 covers 17 residues. Germline lookup yields CDR1 SEHNR and CDR2 FQNEAQ (reference sequence). Trimming took 5 bases from V and 5 from J, leaving 24 bases between them. The CDR3 reads CASSPRTTRAEGTEAFF. The CDR3 region has the DNA TGTGCCAGCAGCCCGAGGACCACGAGGGCGGAGGGGACTGAAGCTTTCTTT.

The rearrangement joins TRBV28 to TRBJ2-2; weak D call: TRBD2 (5 bases). CDR1 MDHEN and CDR2 SYDVKM come from the germline V gene. V shed 5 bases and J shed 6 bases, with 16 bases lying between them. The CDR3 contains 15 residues. The CDR3 is CASSPHKAGAGELFF. CDR3 DNA sequence: TGTGCCAGCAGTCCCCACAAGGCCGGGGCCGGGGAGCTGTTTTTT.

This chain uses TRBV28 with TRBJ2-7; TRBD2 might be the D (6 bases). The CDR3 contains 15 residues. Trimming pared 1 base from V and 7 bases from J, leaving 17 bases between. The germline CDR1 and CDR2 sequences are MDHEN and SYDVKM. The CDR3 reads CASSLYTPGSGEQYF. The CDR3 DNA follows: TGTGCCAGCAGTTTATACACCCCCGGGAGTGGAGAGCAGTACTTC.

J is TRBJ2-3 and V is TRBV6-6; D gene ambiguous. The germline V gene encodes CDR1 MNHNY and CDR2 SVGAGI (reference sequence). Trimming stripped 0 bases from V and 5 bases from J, with 12 bases between. The CDR3 is made up of 15 amino acids. The CDR3 sequence: CASSYSGQDGDTQYF. DNA for the CDR3: TGTGCCAGCAGTTACTCCGGCCAGGATGGAGATACGCAGTATTTT.

The count of this clone is one. The chain uses TRBV3-1 (or the pseudogene TRBV3-2) and TRBJ1-2; tentative D call: TRBD1 (6 bases). The germline V and J ends were trimmed by 4 bases and 8 bases, with 23 bases remaining between them. The length of the CDR3 is 16 residues. The V gene's germline CDR1 is LGHDT and CDR2 YNNKEL (reference sequence). This CDR3 reads CASSLGDRRGAAGYTF. CDR3 nucleotide sequence: TGTGCCAGCAGCCTCGGCGACAGGAGAGGGGCAGCCGGCTACACCTTC.

At least ten counts were recorded for this clone. This rearrangement joins TRBV21-1 to TRBJ1-5; TRBD1 was called by the table and not checked on the DNA. TRBV21-1 is a pseudogene locus. There are 14 residues in the CDR3. CDR3 amino acids: CASSSWQGNQPQHF. The CDR3, as DNA: TGTGCCAGCAGCAGTTGGCAGGGTAACCAGCCCCAGCATTTT.